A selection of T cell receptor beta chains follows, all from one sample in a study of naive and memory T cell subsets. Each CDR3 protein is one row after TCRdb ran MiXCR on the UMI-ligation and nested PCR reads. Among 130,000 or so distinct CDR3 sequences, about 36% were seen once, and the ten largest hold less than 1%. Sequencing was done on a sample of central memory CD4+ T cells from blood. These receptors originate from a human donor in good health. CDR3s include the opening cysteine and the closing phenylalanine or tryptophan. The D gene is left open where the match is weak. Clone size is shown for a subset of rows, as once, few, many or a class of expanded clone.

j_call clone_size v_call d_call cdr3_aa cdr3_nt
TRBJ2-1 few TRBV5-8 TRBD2 CASSYFYRTSGNLRNEQFF TGTGCCAGCAGCTACTTCTATAGGACTAGCGGGAATCTCAGGAATGAGCAGTTCTTC
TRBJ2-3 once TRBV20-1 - CSARTGADTQYF TGCAGTGCTAGAACTGGGGCAGATACGCAGTATTTT
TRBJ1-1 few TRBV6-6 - CASSYSAGINTEAFF TGTGCCAGCAGTTACTCGGCAGGGATAAACACTGAAGCTTTCTTT
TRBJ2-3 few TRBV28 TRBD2 CASSLGAGGSTDTQYF TGTGCCAGCAGTCTCGGAGCGGGAGGTTCCACAGATACGCAGTATTTT
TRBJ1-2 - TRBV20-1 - CSARGGLGEGYTF TGCAGTGCTCGAGGGGGTCTGGGTGAGGGCTACACCTTC
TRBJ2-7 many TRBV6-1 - CASSPNWSYLDYEQYF TGTGCCAGCAGCCCTAATTGGTCATACCTAGACTACGAGCAGTACTTC
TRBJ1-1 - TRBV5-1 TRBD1 CASSSGTAEAFF TGCGCCAGCAGCTCCGGGACAGCTGAAGCTTTCTTT
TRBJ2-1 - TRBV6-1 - CASSDAGVTYNEQFF TGTGCCAGCAGTGATGCAGGGGTAACCTACAATGAGCAGTTCTTC
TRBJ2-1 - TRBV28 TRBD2 CASSLWAGGSYNEQFF TGTGCCAGCAGTTTATGGGCGGGAGGCTCCTACAATGAGCAGTTCTTC
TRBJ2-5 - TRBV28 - CASSLLGETQYF TGTGCCAGCAGTTTATTGGGGGAGACCCAGTACTTC
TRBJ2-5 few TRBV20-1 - CSASFQGETQYF TGCAGTGCTAGTTTCCAGGGGGAGACCCAGTACTTC
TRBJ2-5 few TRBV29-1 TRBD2 CSLASGRTRETQYF TGCAGCTTGGCTAGCGGGAGAACCCGGGAGACCCAGTACTTC
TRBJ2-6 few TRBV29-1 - CSARDSGANVLTF TGCAGCGCTAGGGATTCTGGGGCCAACGTCCTGACTTTC
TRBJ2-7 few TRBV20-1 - CSASDRSSYEQYF TGCAGTGCTAGTGACCGGAGCTCCTACGAGCAGTACTTC
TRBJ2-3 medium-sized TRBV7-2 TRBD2 CASSHRTSETDTQYF TGTGCCAGCAGCCACCGGACTAGCGAGACAGATACGCAGTATTTT
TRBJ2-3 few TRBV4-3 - CASSQNQGKTDTQYF TGCGCCAGCAGCCAGAACCAGGGGAAAACAGATACGCAGTATTTT
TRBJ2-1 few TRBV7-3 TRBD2 CASRMGGNSYNEQFF TGTGCCAGCAGGATGGGGGGGAACAGCTACAATGAGCAGTTCTTC
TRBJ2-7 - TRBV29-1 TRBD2 CSVLAPGGSNEQYF TGCAGCGTTTTAGCCCCCGGCGGGAGTAACGAGCAGTACTTC
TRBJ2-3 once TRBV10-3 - CATSRDSTDTQYF TGTGCCACCTCTCGGGACTCAACAGATACGCAGTATTTT
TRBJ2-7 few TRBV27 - CASSRKRSSYEQYF TGTGCCAGCAGTCGTAAGAGGAGCTCCTACGAGCAGTACTTC
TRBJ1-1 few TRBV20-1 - CSARDHVFSARAFF TGCAGTGCTAGAGATCACGTTTTCTCGGCGAGGGCTTTCTTT
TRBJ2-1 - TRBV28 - CASRGFNEQFF TGTGCCAGCAGGGGCTTCAATGAGCAGTTCTTC
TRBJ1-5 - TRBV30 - CAWSNQGLGSSNQPQHF TGTGCCTGGAGCAACCAGGGATTGGGGAGTAGCAATCAGCCCCAGCATTTT
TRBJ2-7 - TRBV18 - CASSLGTVSYEQYF TGTGCCAGCTCACTTGGGACGGTCTCCTACGAGCAGTACTTC
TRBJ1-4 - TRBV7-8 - CASSLQGMTTNEKLFF TGTGCCAGCAGCTTACAGGGGATGACAACTAATGAAAAACTGTTTTTT